This T cell receptor beta chain stems from a study of shared clonotypes between healthy human individuals. Study context: Plates per donor: three CD4 naive, three CD4 memory, two CD8 naive, one CD8 memory.

The V end lost 7 bases, the J end lost 3 bases, and 15 bases lay between the germline ends. CDR1 is MDHEN, CDR2 SYDVKM, per germline. The CDR3 is 14 amino acids. CD8 cells classed as naive were CD45RO-negative and positively selected for CCR7, excluding terminally differentiated effector memory CD45RA+ cells. The healthy adult donors were HIV-negative and reported no recent acute infections or vaccinations. Per the authors' pipeline: Junction-only immunoSEQ data arrived without quality scores, meaning filtering differed. The data were produced by immunoSEQ multiplex PCR, yet TCRdb's version contains in-frame clones alone and is incomplete. V, J and clone size are taken as reported in that table, and D and trimming were inferred from the DNA itself. The profile shows roughly 2,000,000 clones, about 93% of them singletons. Notes on the study in general: Generally, naive subsets (rather than memory subsets) showed larger estimated richness.

With respect to this clone: Its antigen is not known.

The clonotype was recovered from a man younger than 35 in good health. Some clones in this sample may be carry-over from other donors' samples. The sequencing input was naive CD8+ T cells from PBMCs. V is TRBV28 and J is TRBJ1-1; no definite D call. This CDR3 reads CASTLVGWDTEAFF. The CDR3 nucleotides are TGTGCCAGCACCCTAGTGGGTTGGGACACTGAAGCTTTCTTT.